This TCR beta chain is drawn from a study of STAT5B mutations in CD4+ large granular lymphocyte leukemia. On this clone itself: Its cognate antigen is unknown.

Authors' methods: The detection floor for productive clonotype frequency was 2.59 x 10-5. Assay used: immunoSEQ multiplex PCR; TCRdb lists only in-frame clones, some missing. From that table come the V and J calls and clone size; the DNA was used to work out D and trimming. This sample yields some 30,000 clones, of which approximately 84% are seen a single time; around 0.99% belongs to the top ten. Study-level findings and limits: Data were not HLA-matched across samples.

This CDR3 has 17 residues. The germline V gene has CDR1 SQVTM and CDR2 ANQGSEA. V shed 1 base, J shed 11 bases, and the junction held 21 bases outside the gene matches. The TCR was taken from a human donor in good health. The sequencing input was CD4+ T cells from blood buffy coats. The chain is built from TRBV29-1 and TRBJ1-1; 8 bases map to TRBD1. The CDR3 nucleotides are TGCAGCGTTGAAGGGGACAGGTCAACACTTGCGCCCGAAACGGCTTTCTTT. Its translation: CSVEGDRSTLAPETAFF.